Presented here are 23 T cell receptor beta chains from one specimen sequenced in a study of long-term antiretroviral therapy in people with HIV. Researchers report immunoSEQ v3.0 was run at survey level. Profiling relied on immunoSEQ multiplex PCR, and the TCRdb table lists in-frame clones only, not all of them. Here the sample spans about 12,000 clones, roughly 80% being singletons. The sequenced sample was unsorted PBMCs, obtained 0.5 years before starting antiretroviral therapy. The receptors were sampled from a woman aged 40 to 50 with HIV.

The V and J genes are TRBV6-6 and TRBJ2-7, with D uncertain. The CDR3 contains 13 residues. The ends were cut back, 4 bases at V and 4 bases at J, with 11 bases in the middle. The germline CDR1 and CDR2 sequences are MNHNY and SVGAGI (reference sequence). CDR3 sequence reads: CASSLDPEYEQYF. CDR3 bases: TGTGCCAGCAGTTTGGACCCCGAATACGAGCAGTACTTC.

This chain joins TRBV10-2 and TRBJ1-1; D might be TRBD1 (5 bases). The length of the CDR3 is 11 residues. V was clipped by 8 bases and J by 5 bases, with 9 bases between them. The germline gives CDR1 WSHSY, CDR2 SAAADI. This CDR3 reads CASRQGTEAFF. CDR3 in DNA: TGCGCCAGCCGGCAGGGAACTGAAGCTTTCTTT.

V and J are TRBV4-2 and TRBJ2-3, with TRBD2 matching over 9 bases. The CDR3 is made up of 17 amino acids. V gave up 0 bases and J gave up 4 bases; unmatched junction bases: 8. The germline gives CDR1 LGHNA, CDR2 YNFKEQ. The CDR3 DNA reads TGTGCCAGCAGCCAAGAGCCAGCGGGGGGAGGACCAGATACGCAGTATTTT. This sequence encodes CASSQEPAGGGPDTQYF.

The gene calls are TRBV6-1 and TRBJ1-1; 9 bases are shared with TRBD1. Germline values: CDR1 MNHNS, CDR2 SASEGT. The CDR3 loop spans 13 amino acids. Trimming cost V 10 bases and J 1 base; bases outside gene matches: 4. CDR3 in DNA: TGTGCCATCGAGGACAGGGGGAACACTGAAGCTTTCTTT. Translating gives CAIEDRGNTEAFF.

The rearrangement links TRBV11-2 to TRBJ1-1, with 11 bases that match TRBD1. V lost 3 bases, J lost 7 bases, and 7 bases stayed unmatched. This CDR3 is built from 15 residues. CDR1 is SGHAT and CDR2 is FQNNGV in the germline V gene. The CDR3 protein is CASSLGRTGGIEAFF. The CDR3 DNA sequence: TGTGCCAGCAGCTTGGGAAGGACAGGGGGCATTGAAGCTTTCTTT. The full variable domain, in which reference TRBV11-2 and TRBJ1-1 provide the parts outside the CDR3, is EAGVAQSPRYKIIEKRQSVAFWCNPISGHATLYWYQQILGQGPKLLIQFQNNGVVDDSQLPKDRFSAERLKGVDSTLKIQPAKLEDSAVYLCASSLGRTGGIEAFFGQGTRLTVV.

This clone was recorded once. The chain has TRBV9 and TRBJ2-2; no clear D. The length of the CDR3 is 16 residues. In germline, CDR1 is SGDLS, CDR2 YYNGEE. Between the trimmed V and J ends, which lost 0 bases and 0 bases, there was a span of 9 bases. The CDR3 coding sequence is TGTGCCAGCAGCGTAGAGGGCCAGGCGAACACCGGGGAGCTGTTTTTT. Translating gives CASSVEGQANTGELFF.

The chain joins TRBV27 to TRBJ1-2; TRBD1 aligns across 10 bases. The V segment lost 5 bases and the J segment 4 bases; nucleotides outside the gene matches: 13. The CDR3 has 17 residues. Germline V lookup: CDR1 MNHEY, CDR2 SMNVEV (reference sequence). The CDR3 region has the DNA TGTGCCAGCAGTGACCGGGACAGGGGTAGTCAAGCCTATGGCTACACCTTC. Its translation is CASSDRDRGSQAYGYTF.

The V and J genes are TRBV9 and TRBJ2-3; tentative D call: TRBD2 (6 bases). The V end was cut by 0 bases, the J end by 1 base, with 9 bases between. Germline V gene sequence: CDR1 SGDLS, CDR2 YYNGEE. The CDR3 totals 15 residues. CDR3 bases: TGTGCCAGCAGCGTAGAACTAGCTGGCACAGATACGCAGTATTTT. This translates into CASSVELAGTDTQYF.

The chain recombines TRBV5-6 with TRBJ1-1; TRBD1 matches 10 bases. CDR3 length: 13 residues. Per germline, CDR1 SGHDT and CDR2 YYEEEE. V trimming: 5 bases; J trimming: 13 bases; junction bases outside the gene matches: 11. The CDR3 DNA reads TGTGCCAGCAGAATCGGGACAGGGGCTTTCGGTTTCTTT. Translation gives CASRIGTGAFGFF.

The rearrangement uses TRBV2 and TRBJ2-7; D remains ambiguous. The CDR3 has 13 amino acids. Trimming shortened V by 3 bases and J by 1 base, and 7 bases separated the two germline ends. CDR1 is SNHLY and CDR2 is FYNNEI in the germline V gene. CDR3 region: CASSETTSYEQYF. The CDR3 nucleotides are TGTGCCAGCAGTGAGACGACGTCCTACGAGCAGTACTTC.

The chain employs TRBV25-1 and TRBJ2-6; the D gene is possibly TRBD1 (6 bases). Trimming cost V 4 bases and J 6 bases, with 16 bases left between them. The CDR3 covers 16 residues. Germline CDR1 reads MGHDK; CDR2 reads SYGVNS. CDR3 in amino acids: CASSALIQGAANVLTF. DNA for the CDR3: TGTGCCAGCAGTGCATTAATACAGGGCGCGGCCAACGTCCTGACTTTC.

The chain carries TRBV6-6 and TRBJ2-7; 14 bases match TRBD2. Per germline, CDR1 MNHNY and CDR2 SVGAGI (reference sequence). The CDR3 is 16 residues long. In DNA form, the CDR3 reads TGTGCAGTCGGACTAGCGGGAGGCACTAGGACCTACGAGCAGTACTTC. Its protein product is CAVGLAGGTRTYEQYF.

V usage is TRBV7-9 and J usage is TRBJ2-7, with TRBD2 matching over 8 bases. The ends lost 4 bases at V and 6 bases at J; junction bases unmatched: 11. The CDR3 length is 15 residues. CDR1 SEHNR and CDR2 FQNEAQ come from the germline V gene (reference sequence). CDR3: CASSSRAGVGLEQYF. The CDR3, as DNA: TGTGCCAGCAGCTCCCGAGCGGGAGTGGGCCTCGAGCAGTACTTC.

The DNA of the CDR3 is TGTGCCTTATCCGGCGGGGCACAAGAGACCCAGTACTTC. This sequence encodes CALSGGAQETQYF. The chain employs TRBV5-4 and TRBJ2-5; a weak D match, TRBD2 (6 bases). This CDR3 contains 13 residues. Per germline, CDR1 SGHNT and CDR2 YYREEE (reference sequence). V lost 10 bases and J 2 bases, leaving 15 bases between the germline ends.

The V call is TRBV13, the J call TRBJ2-1; 14 positions match TRBD2. The CDR3 runs 16 residues. Germline V gives CDR1 PRHDT, CDR2 FYEKMQ (reference sequence). V lost 0 bases and J lost 7; bases outside the gene matches: 2. The CDR3 coding sequence is TGTGCCAGCAGCTTAGGCAGACTAGCGGGGGGGAATGAGCAGTTCTTC. Translating gives CASSLGRLAGGNEQFF.

The sample holds one count of this clone. The CDR3 nucleotides are TGTGCCAGCAGTCAGGGTCAAAACACCGGGGAGCTGTTTTTT. As protein: CASSQGQNTGELFF. The chain carries TRBV5-5 and TRBJ2-2, with a tentative D call TRBD1 (5 bases). Trimming left V 5 bases short and J 2 bases short, with 10 bases between. From germline, CDR1 is SGHKS and CDR2 YYEKEE (reference sequence). This CDR3 spans 14 amino acids.

The rearrangement links TRBV7-9 to TRBJ2-1; D gene uncertain. V was pared by 5 bases and J by 6 bases, with 8 bases between. CDR3 length: 12 residues. CDR1 SEHNR and CDR2 FQNEAQ come from the germline V gene (reference sequence). The CDR3 nucleotides read TGTGCCAGCAGCCCGTACTTCAATGAGCAGTTCTTC. This sequence encodes CASSPYFNEQFF. Combining the CDR3 with reference TRBV7-9 and TRBJ2-1 gives the whole variable domain DTGVSQNPRHKITKRGQNVTFRCDPISEHNRLYWYRQTLGQGPEFLTYFQNEAQLEKSRLLSDRFSAERPKGSFSTLEIQRTEQGDSAMYLCASSPYFNEQFFGPGTRLTVL.

The V and J genes are TRBV18 and TRBJ2-7; D is unresolved. Per germline, CDR1 KGHSH and CDR2 LQKENI. CDR3 length: 13 residues. V shed 6 bases and J shed 1 base, with 10 bases lying between them. The CDR3 nucleotides are TGTGCCAGCTCTAGGACCGCGTCCTACGAGCAGTACTTC. This sequence encodes CASSRTASYEQYF.

The chain recombines TRBV9 with TRBJ2-3, with a tentative D call TRBD2 (5 bases). Germline CDR1 and CDR2: SGDLS and YYNGEE. The CDR3 extends over 12 amino acids. Trimming took off 4 bases at V and 5 bases at J, with 8 bases between the two ends. The CDR3 loop reads CASSRGRDTQYF. The CDR3 nucleotides read TGTGCCAGCAGCAGAGGGCGAGATACGCAGTATTTT.

This chain links TRBV7-9 with TRBJ2-7; no clear D gene. CDR1 and CDR2 from the germline V gene are SEHNR and FQNEAQ (reference sequence). This CDR3 is built from 11 residues. Trimming took off 1 base at V and 3 bases at J, with 1 base between the two ends. DNA for the CDR3: TGTGCCAGCAGCTTAGACTACGAGCAGTACTTC. Encoded protein: CASSLDYEQYF.

The gene calls are TRBV7-8 and TRBJ2-4; TRBD2 matches 9 bases. CDR1 is SGHVS and CDR2 is FQNEAQ in the germline V gene. The CDR3 consists of 18 residues. The J segment lost 6 bases and the V segment lost 2 bases, leaving 14 bases of the junction unmatched. CDR3 nucleotide sequence: TGTGCCAGCAGCTTAAGTGTCTGGCGGGAGGGCCGGAGAAACATTCAGTACTTC. The encoded protein is CASSLSVWREGRRNIQYF.

The V gene is TRBV5-1, the J gene TRBJ2-7, with D uncertain. Germline CDR1 SGHRS, CDR2 YFSETQ. The CDR3 totals 14 residues. With 2 bases removed from V and 6 bases from J, the gap between germline ends came to 15 bases. The DNA of the CDR3 is TGCGCCAGCAGCTTTGGCGGATCAAGTACCGAGCAGTACTTC. It specifies CASSFGGSSTEQYF.

The rearrangement links TRBV6-1 to TRBJ1-2; D is unclear. V was cut by 2 bases and J by 4 bases, with 14 bases left in between. The CDR3 consists of 15 residues. Germline CDR1 and CDR2: MNHNS and SASEGT. CDR3 nucleotide sequence: TGTGCCAGCAGTGAACCGAAGGTCGGCCGCTATGGCTACACCTTC. This encodes CASSEPKVGRYGYTF.